The clone carrying this T cell receptor (beta chain) turned up a few times. Its antigen is unidentified. This entry is derived from a study of CD8+ T cells in alopecia areata. About the research overall: The SALT score measured affected scalp surface percentage in treated patients. The study's findings and limits: Only one nonresponder was present, which leaves the link between baseline CD8+ expansion and response uncertain. Normal skin contains resident alphabeta T cells, and these are also sequenced in scalp samples.

The treatment is: oral pan-JAK inhibitor, 5-10 mg twice daily. Sequencing relied on a cDNA template that was reverse transcribed from extracted RNA. Sequencing was performed with immunoSEQ multiplex PCR; in TCRdb, only in-frame clones are kept and a portion is missing. Among fewer than 150,000 clones listed, 45% to 65% were seen once. Trimming removed 2 bases from V and 3 bases from J; junction bases left unmatched: 8. Germline V gene lookup returns CDR1 MNHEY and CDR2 SVGAGI. The length of the CDR3 is 16 residues. The receptor comes from a human donor with alopecia areata. The chain links TRBV6-5 to TRBJ2-5; the match to TRBD2 covers 8 bases. This specimen consisted of CD4+ T cells sorted from blood, obtained at week 24, from a patient treated with tofacitinib. The CDR3 sequence: CASSYQRGQLEETQYF. The CDR3 DNA reads TGTGCCAGCAGTTACCAGCGGGGGCAGTTGGAAGAGACCCAGTACTTC.